A single sample is the source of the 29 T cell receptor beta chains below, sequenced in a study of identical twins. TCRdb reprocessed the 5' RACE reads via MiXCR and lists one record per CDR3 protein. The table lists approximately 1.8 million distinct CDR3 sequences, about 30% of them singletons, with about 0.25% in the top ten. The specimen was cord blood. The receptors were gathered from a newborn girl in good health.

The CDR3 sequence: CATSDLHRAHYDLYYGYTF. The CDR3 DNA reads as TGTGCCACCAGTGATTTGCATAGGGCCCATTACGACCTGTACTATGGCTACACCTTC. The chain combines TRBV24-1 with TRBJ1-2, with D unresolved. V lost 0 bases and J 3 bases, leaving 22 bases between the germline ends. The CDR3 runs to 19 residues. Looked up from germline, CDR1 is KGHDR and CDR2 is SFDVKD.

This clonotype has ten or more counts. V gene TRBV20-1 combines with J gene TRBJ2-5; no reliable D call. The CDR3 spans 15 residues. V gave up 3 bases and J gave up 1 base, with 15 bases separating them. Germline V gives CDR1 DFQATT, CDR2 SNEGSKA (reference sequence). This chain's CDR3 is CSASPLDGVQETQYF. The CDR3 nucleotides read TGCAGTGCTAGCCCCCTGGATGGTGTCCAAGAGACCCAGTACTTC.

The chain uses TRBV5-6 and TRBJ2-2, with D possibly called TRBD1 or TRBD2 (5 bases each). Trimming stripped 3 bases from V and 5 bases from J, with 14 bases between. Germline V CDR1 and CDR2: SGHDT, YYEEEE. This CDR3 has 15 amino acids. Written as DNA, the CDR3 is TGTGCCAGCAGCTATAGGGACCGCCTAACCGGGGAGCTGTTTTTT. Its translation: CASSYRDRLTGELFF. The full variable domain, completed using reference TRBV5-6 and TRBJ2-2, is DAGVTQSPTHLIKTRGQQVTLRCSPKSGHDTVSWYQQALGQGPQFIFQYYEEEERQRGNFPDRFSGHQFPNYSSELNVNALLLGDSALYLCASSYRDRLTGELFFGEGSRLTVL.

The gene calls are TRBV21-1 and TRBJ2-7; the D call TRBD1 from the table was never checked on the DNA. TRBV21-1 is a documented pseudogene. The CDR3 is 12 amino acids. The CDR3 DNA is TGTGCCAGCAGAGAAAGACAGTACGAGCAGTACTTC. Translation gives CASRERQYEQYF.

J is TRBJ2-5 and V is TRBV12-3 or TRBV12-4, with TRBD2 matching 11 bases. The V segment lost 5 bases and the J segment 1 base; nucleotides outside the gene matches: 6. CDR3 length: 16 amino acids. The CDR3 region has the DNA TGTGCCAGCAGTCTAAGACTAGCGGGGACCCAAGAGACCCAGTACTTC. Its protein product is CASSLRLAGTQETQYF.

Of note for this clonotype: A much more abundant neighbour one base away suggests this may be a read error. J is TRBJ1-1 and V is TRBV3-1; D ambiguous. Germline V gene lookup returns CDR1 LGHDT and CDR2 YNNKEL (reference sequence). The CDR3 extends over 13 amino acids. Deletions cut 2 bases from V and 1 base from J, with 5 bases between. The CDR3 spells CASSQLGNTEAFF. The CDR3 nucleotides read TGTGCCAGCAGCCAACTGGGGAACACTGAAGCTTTCTTT.

In regard to this clonotype: The germline gene is not matched at one end of the junction; a read error may be the cause. V and J are TRBV29-1 and TRBJ2-3; 8 bases map to TRBD2. Germline CDR1 and CDR2: SQVTM and ANQGSEA. The CDR3 is 15 amino acids. CDR3: CSVGGLREGADTRYF. CDR3 DNA sequence: TGCAGCGTTGGGGGCTTACGGGAGGGAGCAGATACGCGGTATTTT.

This clonotype was found many times. The CDR3 DNA follows: TGTGCCATCGGGGGGACTTCCTACGAGCAGTACTTC. Protein: CAIGGTSYEQYF. The rearrangement links TRBV10-3 to TRBJ2-7; possible D gene TRBD2, 6 bases. This CDR3 is 12 amino acids long. Germline V lookup: CDR1 ENHRY, CDR2 SYGVKD. Trimming stripped 8 bases from V and 1 base from J, with 9 bases between.

V usage is TRBV12-3 or TRBV12-4 and J usage is TRBJ2-7; D is possibly TRBD1 (5 bases). V dropped 5 bases and J dropped 0 bases, with 14 bases sitting between them. CDR3 length: 15 amino acids. CDR3 sequence reads: CASSPQQGPSYEQYF. The CDR3 nucleotides read TGTGCCAGCAGTCCCCAGCAGGGCCCCTCCTACGAGCAGTACTTC.

This clonotype has a count of ten or more. The chain carries TRBV15 and TRBJ2-1, with D unresolved. Trimming took 0 bases from V and 5 from J, leaving 11 bases between them. CDR3 length equals 15 residues. From germline, CDR1 is LNHNV and CDR2 YYDKDF (reference sequence). The CDR3 region is CATSRDLVVNNEQFF. The CDR3 nucleotides are TGTGCCACCAGCAGAGATTTGGTAGTCAACAATGAGCAGTTCTTC.

As regards this clonotype: One end of the junction fails to match germline, which may point to a read error. The rearrangement uses TRBV4-2 and TRBJ2-5, with 8 bases lining up with TRBD1. CDR1 and CDR2 from the germline V gene are LGHNA and YNFKEQ. The CDR3 spans 14 residues. CDR3 sequence reads: CAGSQFRGRETQYF. In DNA form, the CDR3 reads TGTGCCGGCAGCCAATTCAGGGGGCGAGAGACCCAGTACTTC.

V gene TRBV10-2 combines with J gene TRBJ2-1; 8 bases match TRBD2. After removal of 6 bases from V and 3 bases from J, the junction contained 4 bases not matched to a gene. CDR3 length: 14 residues. Germline CDR1 reads WSHSY; CDR2 reads SAAADI. CDR3 amino acids: CASSAGGYYNEQFF. In nucleotides, the CDR3 is TGCGCCAGCAGCGCGGGAGGCTACTACAATGAGCAGTTCTTC.

As to this clonotype: This may be a read error: a much more frequent sequence differs by one nucleotide. V and J are TRBV5-1 and TRBJ2-3, with D unclear. CDR3 size: 13 residues. CDR1 is SGHRS and CDR2 is YFSETQ in the germline V gene. For the CDR3, the DNA is TGCGCCAGCAGCTTGCCGGTAGCAGATATGCAGTATTTT. Its translation is CASSLPVADMQYF.

The table lists this clonotype with a few counts. J is TRBJ1-6 and V is TRBV28, with D possibly matching TRBD1 (6 bases). This CDR3 contains 15 residues. Trimming pared 6 bases from V and 2 bases from J, leaving 11 bases between. CDR1 is MDHEN and CDR2 is SYDVKM in the germline V gene. The CDR3 region is CASRRGAPYNSPLHF. DNA for the CDR3: TGTGCCAGCAGGCGGGGGGCACCCTATAATTCACCCCTCCACTTT.

The chain is built from TRBV20-1 and TRBJ2-4, with TRBD2 matching 9 bases. The end of the DNA aligns better with TRBJ2-7, so the J call may be wrong. Per germline, CDR1 DFQATT and CDR2 SNEGSKA (reference sequence). There are 14 residues in the CDR3. The CDR3 reads CSARLASGANEQYF. CDR3 nucleotide sequence: TGCAGTGCTAGGTTGGCTAGCGGGGCAAACGAGCAGTACTTC.

The CDR3 loop is CSARDPRDYQSYNEQFF. The CDR3 DNA is TGCAGTGCTAGAGATCCCCGGGACTACCAGTCCTACAATGAGCAGTTCTTC. The V call is TRBV20-1, the J call TRBJ2-1, with TRBD2 matching 7 bases. CDR1 DFQATT and CDR2 SNEGSKA come from the germline V gene (reference sequence). The ends lost 0 bases at V and 1 base at J; junction bases unmatched: 9. The CDR3 spans 17 residues.

The chain recombines TRBV7-9 with TRBJ2-7; the match to TRBD1 covers 9 bases. Trimming took 5 bases from V and 2 from J; bases not matched to a gene: 10. Looked up from germline, CDR1 is SEHNR and CDR2 is FQNEAQ (reference sequence). The CDR3 totals 16 residues. The CDR3, as DNA: TGTGCCAGCAGCCCAACCGGGACAGGGACCCCCTACGAGCAGTACTTC. This sequence encodes CASSPTGTGTPYEQYF.

Only a few counts were recorded for this clonotype. The CDR3 nucleotides read TGTGCCAGCAGTGGGGGGACTAGCGGGGCGCATGAGCAGTTCTTC. Protein product: CASSGGTSGAHEQFF. This sequence joins TRBV2 and TRBJ2-1, with 13 bases aligning to TRBD2. The germline V gene has CDR1 SNHLY and CDR2 FYNNEI. This CDR3 is built from 15 residues. V shed 4 bases and J 8 bases; nucleotides not matched to a gene: 5.

V usage is TRBV10-3 and J usage is TRBJ2-2, with a weak D call TRBD1 (5 bases). This CDR3 contains 13 residues. Germline V gene data show CDR1 as ENHRY and CDR2 as SYGVKD. The germline V and J ends were trimmed by 6 bases and 4 bases, with 9 bases remaining between them. This CDR3 reads CAIRPRATGELFF. The CDR3, as DNA: TGTGCCATCAGACCCAGGGCCACCGGGGAGCTGTTTTTT.

V usage is TRBV12-3 or TRBV12-4 and J usage is TRBJ2-3; the D is unclear. Trimming took off 5 bases at V and 7 bases at J, with 13 bases between the two ends. This CDR3 is built from 13 residues. The CDR3 here is CASSLDLGHTQYF. In DNA, the CDR3 is TGTGCCAGCAGTCTCGACTTGGGCCATACGCAGTATTTT.

This clonotype has ten or more counts. The chain combines TRBV28 with TRBJ2-5; D perhaps matches TRBD2 (6 bases). Trimming cost V 3 bases and J 2 bases, with 19 bases left between them. The CDR3 runs to 17 residues. CDR1 is MDHEN, CDR2 SYDVKM, per germline. CDR3 loop: CASSFLFRGMNQETQYF. The CDR3 DNA reads TGTGCCAGCAGTTTCTTGTTTCGGGGGATGAATCAAGAGACCCAGTACTTC.

DNA for the CDR3: TGTGCCAGCAGCTTAGGGACCAAGGGCCCCTCATATGATGGCTACACCTTC. It yields the protein CASSLGTKGPSYDGYTF. V usage is TRBV7-2 and J usage is TRBJ1-2; no definite D call. V lost 1 base to trimming and J lost 6 bases, with 21 bases between them. Germline-derived CDR1 and CDR2 are SGHTA and FQGNSA. The CDR3 spans 17 residues.

This rearrangement joins TRBV28 to TRBJ2-5; tentative D call: TRBD1 (7 bases). The CDR3 sequence is 14 residues long. Germline assignment: CDR1 MDHEN and CDR2 SYDVKM. Between the trimmed V and J ends, which lost 8 bases and 5 bases, there was a span of 18 bases. The CDR3 DNA is TGTGCCAGCGGACTAAGGGGGCGCGGGGAGACCCAGTACTTC. Protein: CASGLRGRGETQYF.

The chain recombines TRBV6-1 with TRBJ2-3; 12 bases map to TRBD2. CDR3 size: 16 residues. CDR1 and CDR2 (germline): MNHNS, SASEGT. Trimming removed 2 bases from V and 6 bases from J; junction bases left unmatched: 6. In DNA, the CDR3 is TGTGCCAGCAGTGAACCTCTAGCGGGAGGGCCCGATACGCAGTATTTT. This codes for CASSEPLAGGPDTQYF.

A note on this clonotype: A much larger clone lies a single base off, so this may be a read error. The chain employs TRBV28 and TRBJ2-2, with 9 bases aligning to TRBD2. This CDR3 has 16 amino acids. Losses at the gene ends were 1 base for V and 1 base for J; bases not matched to a gene: 1. CDR1 and CDR2 from the germline V gene are MDHEN and SYDVKM. The CDR3 DNA reads TGTGCCAGCAGTTTATTGACTAGCGGGAACACCGGGGAGCTGTTTTTT. As protein: CASSLLTSGNTGELFF.

A few counts support this clonotype. The V and J genes are TRBV27 and TRBJ1-2; D gene uncertain. V was cut by 1 base and J by 3 bases, with 6 bases left in between. The CDR3 length is 13 residues. Germline CDR1 MNHEY, CDR2 SMNVEV (reference sequence). CDR3 residues: CASSLYGYYGYTF. The CDR3 DNA reads TGTGCCAGCAGTTTATACGGTTACTATGGCTACACCTTC.

This clonotype showed up just a few times. The genes are TRBV27 and TRBJ1-1; the D gene is possibly TRBD1 (5 bases). The CDR3 is 14 residues long. The V and J ends lost 2 bases and 0 bases respectively, with 7 bases between them. Per germline, CDR1 MNHEY and CDR2 SMNVEV (reference sequence). CDR3 protein: CASSLRRVNTEAFF. The CDR3 region has the DNA TGTGCCAGCAGTTTACGCAGGGTGAACACTGAAGCTTTCTTT.

The chain is built from TRBV27 and TRBJ2-2; TRBD2 agrees at 8 bases. CDR3 length: 15 residues. The germline CDR1 and CDR2 sequences are MNHEY and SMNVEV (reference sequence). With 6 bases clipped from V and 8 bases from J, the junction kept 11 bases outside the gene matches. The CDR3 reads CASSSLSGGGGELFF. The CDR3 DNA is TGTGCCAGCAGCTCTCTAAGCGGGGGCGGGGGGGAGCTGTTTTTT.

V gene TRBV28 combines with J gene TRBJ1-1; D unresolved. The CDR3 is 12 residues long. V gave up 2 bases and J gave up 8 bases, with 9 bases separating them. Germline lookup yields CDR1 MDHEN and CDR2 SYDVKM. CDR3 sequence (DNA): TGTGCCAGCAGTTTAATACTCCCAGAAGCTTTCTTT. Translated, it gives CASSLILPEAFF.